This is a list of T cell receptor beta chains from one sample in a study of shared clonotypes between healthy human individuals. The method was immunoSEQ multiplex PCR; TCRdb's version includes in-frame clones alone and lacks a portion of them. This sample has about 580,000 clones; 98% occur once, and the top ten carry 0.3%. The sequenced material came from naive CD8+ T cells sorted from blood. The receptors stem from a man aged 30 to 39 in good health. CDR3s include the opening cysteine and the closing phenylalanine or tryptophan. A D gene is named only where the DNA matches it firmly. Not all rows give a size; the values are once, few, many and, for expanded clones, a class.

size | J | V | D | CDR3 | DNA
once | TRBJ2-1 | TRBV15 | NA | CATSISPVDEQFF | TGTGCCACCAGCATTTCTCCGGTGGATGAGCAGTTCTTC
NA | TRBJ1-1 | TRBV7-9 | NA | CASSPTVARTMNTEAFF | TGTGCCAGCAGCCCGACCGTGGCCCGCACGATGAACACTGAAGCTTTCTTT
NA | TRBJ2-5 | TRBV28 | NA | CASDSGDQETQYF | TGTGCCAGCGACTCGGGTGACCAAGAGACCCAGTACTTC
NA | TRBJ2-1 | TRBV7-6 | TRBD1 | CASSPWDRGSYNEQFF | TGTGCCAGCAGCCCTTGGGACAGGGGATCCTACAATGAGCAGTTCTTC
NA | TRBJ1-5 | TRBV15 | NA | CATQQGWGNQPQHF | TGTGCCACCCAACAGGGTTGGGGCAATCAGCCCCAGCATTTT
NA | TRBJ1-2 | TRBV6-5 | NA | CASRHGGGADGYTF | TGTGCCAGCAGACACGGAGGGGGGGCGGATGGCTACACCTTC
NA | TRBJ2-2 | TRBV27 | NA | CASSHNTGELFF | TGTGCCAGCAGCCATAACACCGGGGAGCTGTTTTTT
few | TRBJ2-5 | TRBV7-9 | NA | CASSLWGEETQYF | TGTGCCAGCAGCTTGTGGGGGGAAGAGACCCAGTACTTC
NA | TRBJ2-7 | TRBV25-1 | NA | CASSGGSSSYEQYF | TGTGCCAGCAGTGGGGGGTCTAGCTCCTACGAGCAGTACTTC
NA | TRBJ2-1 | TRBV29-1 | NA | CSASSYNEQFF | TGCAGCGCCTCAAGCTACAATGAGCAGTTCTTC
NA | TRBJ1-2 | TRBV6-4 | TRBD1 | CASSETRETGGLMHGYTF | TGTGCCAGCAGTGAAACTCGGGAAACAGGGGGATTAATGCATGGCTACACCTTC
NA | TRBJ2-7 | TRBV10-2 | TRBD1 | CASSWTGDEQYF | TGCGCCAGCAGTTGGACAGGGGACGAGCAGTACTTC
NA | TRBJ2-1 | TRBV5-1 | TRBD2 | CASSPGLAGDNEQFF | TGCGCCAGCAGCCCGGGACTAGCGGGAGACAATGAGCAGTTCTTC
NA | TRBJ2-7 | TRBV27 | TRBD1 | CASRQGADEQYF | TGTGCCAGTCGACAGGGGGCAGACGAGCAGTACTTC
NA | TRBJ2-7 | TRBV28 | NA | CASSPIWAEQYF | TGTGCCAGCAGCCCAATCTGGGCCGAGCAGTACTTC
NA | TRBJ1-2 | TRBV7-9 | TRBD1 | CASRPGTDYGYTF | TGTGCCAGCAGGCCCGGGACAGACTATGGCTACACCTTC
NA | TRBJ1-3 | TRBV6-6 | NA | CASSYSTSGNTIYF | TGTGCCAGCAGTTACTCCACCTCTGGAAACACCATATATTTT
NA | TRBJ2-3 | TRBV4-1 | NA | CASSLKTPFTDTQYF | TGCGCCAGCAGCCTTAAGACCCCATTCACAGATACGCAGTATTTT
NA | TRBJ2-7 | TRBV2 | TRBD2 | CASRSSGRTPYEQYF | TGTGCCAGCAGGTCTAGCGGGAGGACTCCCTACGAGCAGTACTTC
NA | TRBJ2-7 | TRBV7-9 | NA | CASSPPGFSYEQYF | TGTGCCAGCAGCCCCCCGGGGTTCTCCTACGAGCAGTACTTC
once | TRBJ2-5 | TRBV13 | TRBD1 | CASSLLFLGDRKETQYF | TGTGCCAGCAGCTTATTATTCTTGGGGGACAGGAAAGAGACCCAGTACTTC
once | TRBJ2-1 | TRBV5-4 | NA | CASSLGATRGLNYNEQFF | TGTGCCAGCAGCTTGGGCGCTACTCGAGGGCTAAACTACAATGAGCAGTTCTTC
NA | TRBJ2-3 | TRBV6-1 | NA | CASSPYSGTDTQYF | TGTGCCAGCAGTCCATATAGCGGCACAGATACGCAGTATTTT
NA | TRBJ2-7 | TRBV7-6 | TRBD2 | CASSLLAGDRYEQYF | TGTGCCAGCAGCTTATTAGCGGGAGATCGGTACGAGCAGTACTTC
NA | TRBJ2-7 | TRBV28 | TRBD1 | CASSSGTGVLEQYF | TGTGCCAGCAGTTCCGGGACAGGGGTACTCGAGCAGTACTTC
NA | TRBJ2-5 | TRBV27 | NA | CASSRGWVGIQETQYF | TGTGCCAGCAGTCGGGGATGGGTGGGTATCCAAGAGACCCAGTACTTC
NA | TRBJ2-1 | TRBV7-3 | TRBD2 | CASSLPPRTSGSNNEQFF | TGTGCCAGCAGCTTACCCCCCCGGACTAGCGGGAGTAACAATGAGCAGTTCTTC
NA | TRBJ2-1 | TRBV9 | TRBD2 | CASSGGGEQFF | TGTGCCAGCAGCGGGGGAGGGGAGCAGTTCTTC
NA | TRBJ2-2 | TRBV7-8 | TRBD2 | CASSGPGLAGGAGELFF | TGTGCCAGCAGCGGACCGGGACTAGCGGGAGGGGCCGGGGAGCTGTTTTTT
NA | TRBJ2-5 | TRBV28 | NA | CASSRGLSEETQYF | TGTGCCAGCAGCCGTGGACTGTCTGAAGAGACCCAGTACTTC
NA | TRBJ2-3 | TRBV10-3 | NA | CAISDMGASTDTQYF | TGTGCCATCAGTGATATGGGCGCTAGCACAGATACGCAGTATTTT
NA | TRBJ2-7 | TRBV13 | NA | CASSLGPGTAGRAYEQYF | TGTGCCAGCAGCTTAGGCCCCGGGACAGCGGGAAGAGCCTACGAGCAGTACTTC
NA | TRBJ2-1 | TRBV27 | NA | CASSLRVPSYNEQFF | TGTGCCAGCAGTTTGAGGGTGCCGTCCTACAATGAGCAGTTCTTC
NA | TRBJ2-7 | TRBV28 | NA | CASNWDGDYEQYF | TGTGCCAGCAACTGGGACGGAGACTACGAGCAGTACTTC